Given below is one TCR beta chain in context. The repertoire was sequenced with immunoSEQ multiplex PCR; TCRdb's copy has only in-frame clones and lacks some. The sample has over 120,000 clones; 75% to 85% are singletons. This sample is drawn from a study of blood T cell repertoires in COVID-19. Study as a whole: The origin of the acute and convalescent COVID-19 samples was the United States, Italy and Spain. From T cells, B-cell-depleted T cells, or PBMCs came the material, which was cDNA or gDNA.

Trimming stripped 5 bases from V and 0 bases from J, with 10 bases between. CDR3 size: 14 residues. CDR1 and CDR2 (germline): MNHNY, SVGAGI (reference sequence). The sequence was obtained from a man between 65 and 79 years old who had recovered from COVID-19. The source material was peripheral blood. The V call is TRBV6-6, the J call TRBJ1-1, with D unclear. CDR3 residues: CASSLYDMNTEAFF. CDR3 nucleotide sequence: TGTGCCAGCAGTCTTTACGACATGAACACTGAAGCTTTCTTT.